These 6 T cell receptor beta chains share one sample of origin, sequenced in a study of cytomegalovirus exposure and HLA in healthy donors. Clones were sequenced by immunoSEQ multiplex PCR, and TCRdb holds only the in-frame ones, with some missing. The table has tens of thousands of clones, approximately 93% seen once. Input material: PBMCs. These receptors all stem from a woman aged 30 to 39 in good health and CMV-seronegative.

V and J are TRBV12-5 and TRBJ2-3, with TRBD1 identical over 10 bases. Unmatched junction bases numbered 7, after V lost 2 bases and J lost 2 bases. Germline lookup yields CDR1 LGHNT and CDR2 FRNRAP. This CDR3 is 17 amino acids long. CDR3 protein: CASGLPTGGFYTDTQYF. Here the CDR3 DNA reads TGTGCTAGTGGTTTGCCGACAGGGGGCTTTTACACAGATACGCAGTATTTT.

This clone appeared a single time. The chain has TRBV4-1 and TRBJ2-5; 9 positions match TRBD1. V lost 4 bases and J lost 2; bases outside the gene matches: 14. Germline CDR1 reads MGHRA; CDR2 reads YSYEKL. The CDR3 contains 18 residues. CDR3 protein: CASSPDRGTEARQETQYF. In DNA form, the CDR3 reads TGCGCCAGCAGCCCCGACAGGGGGACAGAGGCGAGACAAGAGACCCAGTACTTC.

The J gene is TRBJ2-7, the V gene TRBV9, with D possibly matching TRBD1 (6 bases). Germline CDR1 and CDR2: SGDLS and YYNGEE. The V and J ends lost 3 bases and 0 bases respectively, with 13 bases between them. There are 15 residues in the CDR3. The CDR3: CASSATGSFSYEQYF. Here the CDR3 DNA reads TGTGCCAGCAGCGCCACAGGGTCCTTCTCCTACGAGCAGTACTTC.

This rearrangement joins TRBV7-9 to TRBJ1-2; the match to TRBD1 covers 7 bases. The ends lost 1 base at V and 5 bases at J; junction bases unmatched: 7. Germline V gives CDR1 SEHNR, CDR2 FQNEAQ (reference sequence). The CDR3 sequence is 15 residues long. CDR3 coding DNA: TGTGCCAGCAGCTTAGTCGTGACAGGGACATATGGCTACACCTTC. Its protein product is CASSLVVTGTYGYTF.

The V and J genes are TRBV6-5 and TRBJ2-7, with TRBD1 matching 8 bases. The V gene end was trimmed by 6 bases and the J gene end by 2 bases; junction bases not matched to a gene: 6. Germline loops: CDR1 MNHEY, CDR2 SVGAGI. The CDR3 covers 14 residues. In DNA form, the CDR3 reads TGTGCCAGCAGATCGGGACAGGTAACCTACGAGCAGTACTTC. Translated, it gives CASRSGQVTYEQYF.

The CDR3 nucleotides read TGTGCCAGCAGCTTAGCGGGACAGGGGGCTTTCTATGGCTACACCTTC. Residues: CASSLAGQGAFYGYTF. The rearrangement joins TRBV13 to TRBJ1-2; 12 bases align to TRBD1. In germline, CDR1 is PRHDT, CDR2 FYEKMQ (reference sequence). CDR3 length: 16 residues. V gave up 1 base and J gave up 4 bases; unmatched junction bases: 4.